The 3 T cell receptor beta chains below come from one sample, sequenced in a study of neurological immune-mediated disorders. Each CDR3 protein is one row after TCRdb ran MiXCR on the 5' RACE reads. This sample has about 66,000 distinct CDR3 sequences, with approximately 5.2% found just once. Material for sequencing was PBMCs. These receptors all come from a woman aged 25-40 years with multiple sclerosis.

This clonotype has at least ten counts. The chain combines TRBV6-5 with TRBJ2-7, with unresolved D. V lost 8 bases, J lost 5 bases, and 13 bases lay in between. CDR3 length equals 12 residues. Germline-derived CDR1 and CDR2 are MNHEY and SVGAGI. CDR3 protein: CASSQSAHEQYF. CDR3 nucleotide sequence: TGTGCCAGCTCCCAATCGGCTCACGAGCAGTACTTC.

This clonotype was picked up a small number of times. DNA for the CDR3: TGTGCCAGCAGCTCAGGGGGTCCGAACACCGGGGAGCTGTTTTTT. It translates to CASSSGGPNTGELFF. This rearrangement joins TRBV5-6 to TRBJ2-2; 7 bases map to TRBD1. The germline gives CDR1 SGHDT, CDR2 YYEEEE. J was trimmed by 0 bases and V by 3 bases; bases with no gene match: 2. The CDR3 is made up of 15 amino acids. The variable domain in full, completed from reference TRBV5-6 and TRBJ2-2, reads DAGVTQSPTHLIKTRGQQVTLRCSPKSGHDTVSWYQQALGQGPQFIFQYYEEEERQRGNFPDRFSGHQFPNYSSELNVNALLLGDSALYLCASSSGGPNTGELFFGEGSRLTVL.

This clonotype was counted at least ten times. This chain joins TRBV29-1 and TRBJ1-5; the match to TRBD1 covers 9 bases. The germline V gene encodes CDR1 SQVTM and CDR2 ANQGSEA. This CDR3 contains 15 residues. V lost 7 bases, J lost 3 bases, and 10 bases stayed unmatched. In nucleotides, the CDR3 is TGCAGCGCCCGAACAGGGGGCTACCCCAATCAGCCCCAGCATTTT. Translated: CSARTGGYPNQPQHF. Full variable domain (outside the CDR3, taken from reference TRBV29-1 and TRBJ1-5): SAVISQKPSRDICQRGTSLTIQCQVDSQVTMMFWYRQQPGQSLTLIATANQGSEATYESGFVIDKFPISRPNLTFSTLTVSNMSPEDSSIYLCSARTGGYPNQPQHFGDGTRLSIL.